One and the same sample provided the 26 T cell receptor beta chains below, sequenced in a study of blood T cell repertoires in COVID-19. The assay was immunoSEQ multiplex PCR, and TCRdb's table has in-frame clones only and misses some. The table records some 120,000 clones, around 90% of them present only once. Source material: peripheral blood. All receptors come from a man aged 60-69 years with COVID-19, enrolled during active disease.

The chain combines TRBV28 with TRBJ1-1; 12 bases map to TRBD1. Germline V gene lookup returns CDR1 MDHEN and CDR2 SYDVKM. The CDR3 spans 17 residues. Trimming removed 2 bases from V and 4 bases from J; junction bases left unmatched: 8. The CDR3 loop reads CASSLKGQGARSTEAFF. Written as DNA, the CDR3 is TGTGCCAGCAGTTTAAAGGGACAGGGGGCCCGGAGCACTGAAGCTTTCTTT.

This clone came up a few times. The genes are TRBV11-3 and TRBJ2-2; 8 bases line up with TRBD1. Germline-derived CDR1 and CDR2 are SGHNT and YENEEA. This CDR3 spans 16 amino acids. J gave up 6 bases and V 5 bases, and 11 bases lay outside the gene matches. CDR3 loop: CASSPGGDVLSGELFF. Here the CDR3 DNA reads TGTGCCAGCAGCCCAGGGGGCGATGTTTTATCCGGGGAGCTGTTTTTT.

V gene TRBV2 combines with J gene TRBJ1-2, with a weak D call TRBD1 (5 bases). Trimming cost V 8 bases and J 1 base, with 11 bases left between them. CDR1 and CDR2 from the germline V gene are SNHLY and FYNNEI. The CDR3 sequence is 13 residues long. This CDR3 reads CASGATFNYGYTF. The CDR3 DNA is TGTGCCAGCGGGGCTACCTTTAACTATGGCTACACCTTC.

J is TRBJ2-1 and V is TRBV28; 11 bases align to TRBD2. The CDR3 has 16 residues. After removal of 7 bases from V and 4 bases from J, the junction contained 9 bases not matched to a gene. Germline V CDR1 and CDR2: MDHEN, SYDVKM. The CDR3 sequence: CASTSTSGRNYNEQFF. The CDR3 DNA sequence: TGTGCCAGCACCAGTACTAGCGGGAGAAATTACAATGAGCAGTTCTTC.

V and J are TRBV4-1 and TRBJ2-1; TRBD1 aligns across 9 bases. This CDR3 has 16 amino acids. V was clipped by 7 bases and J by 3 bases; unmatched bases: 10. Germline V gene sequence: CDR1 MGHRA, CDR2 YSYEKL. Written as DNA, the CDR3 is TGCGCCAGCAACAATGGGCAGGACAGGGGCTACAATGAGCAGTTCTTC. This codes for CASNNGQDRGYNEQFF.

In DNA, the CDR3 is TGTGCCAGCAGTGACGAGGGAAAAAGCTCCTACGAGCAGTACTTC. Encoded protein: CASSDEGKSSYEQYF. This chain connects TRBV2 to TRBJ2-7; D may be TRBD2 (5 bases). Germline V CDR1 and CDR2: SNHLY, FYNNEI. This CDR3 region has 15 residues. Deletions cut 3 bases from V and 0 bases from J, with 12 bases between. The variable domain in full, completed from reference TRBV2 and TRBJ2-7, reads EPEVTQTPSHQVTQMGQEVILRCVPISNHLYFYWYRQILGQKVEFLVSFYNNEISEKSEIFDDQFSVERPDGSNFTLKIRSTKLEDSAMYFCASSDEGKSSYEQYFGPGTRLTVT.

This chain joins TRBV29-1 and TRBJ2-1, with 10 bases lining up with TRBD1. The CDR3 consists of 13 residues. J gave up 7 bases and V 4 bases, and 4 bases lay outside the gene matches. Germline lookup yields CDR1 SQVTM and CDR2 ANQGSEA. The CDR3 DNA follows: TGCAGCGTTGGGTGGACAGGGGGAAATGAGCAGTTCTTC. The encoded protein is CSVGWTGGNEQFF.

The rearrangement joins TRBV27 to TRBJ1-5, with TRBD1 matching over 7 bases. The CDR3 runs 14 residues. V lost 5 bases to trimming and J lost 4 bases; unmatched junction nucleotides: 5. The germline V gene encodes CDR1 MNHEY and CDR2 SMNVEV (reference sequence). The CDR3 nucleotides read TGTGCCAGCAGTATCGACAGGGAAAATCAGCCCCAGCATTTT. Residues: CASSIDRENQPQHF.

CDR3 bases: TGTGCCAGCTCACAACCCGGAGATACGCAGTATTTT. It yields the protein CASSQPGDTQYF. The rearrangement links TRBV18 to TRBJ2-3, with D hard to call. The germline CDR1 and CDR2 sequences are KGHSH and LQKENI. The CDR3 has 12 residues. V lost 4 bases to trimming and J lost 5 bases, with 7 bases between them.

This chain connects TRBV9 to TRBJ2-7, with unresolved D. The length of the CDR3 is 15 residues. Germline CDR1 and CDR2: SGDLS and YYNGEE. Trimming left V 0 bases short and J 5 bases short, with 15 bases between. This CDR3 reads CASSVGLEAFNEQYF. CDR3 coding DNA: TGTGCCAGCAGCGTAGGGCTAGAGGCTTTCAACGAGCAGTACTTC.

V gene TRBV5-1 combines with J gene TRBJ2-7; weak D call: TRBD2 (5 bases). V lost 0 bases and J 2 bases, leaving 12 bases between the germline ends. Germline-derived CDR1 and CDR2 are SGHRS and YFSETQ. The CDR3 covers 15 residues. CDR3 DNA sequence: TGCGCCAGCAGCTTGGAGGCGCTAGCCGCCTACGAGCAGTACTTC. Amino acid sequence: CASSLEALAAYEQYF.

This rearrangement joins TRBV11-1 to TRBJ1-1; D gene ambiguous. From germline, CDR1 is SGHAT and CDR2 FQDESV (reference sequence). This CDR3 has 13 amino acids. Trimming took 6 bases from V and 6 from J, leaving 14 bases between them. CDR3 sequence (DNA): TGTGCCAGCAGAACTCATTCGCGCGCTGAAGCTTTCTTT. It encodes CASRTHSRAEAFF.

V is TRBV4-1 and J is TRBJ2-3; 8 bases agree with TRBD2. Germline lookup yields CDR1 MGHRA and CDR2 YSYEKL. Unmatched junction bases numbered 8, after V lost 3 bases and J lost 6 bases. The CDR3 loop spans 15 amino acids. In DNA, the CDR3 is TGCGCCAGCAGCCAGAGAGGAGCGGGAGCTGATACGCAGTATTTT. Translated, it gives CASSQRGAGADTQYF.

This clone was recorded only once. For the CDR3, the DNA is TGCGCCAGCAGCTTGCAGGCTTCCTCCTACGAGCAGTACTTC. Translated, it gives CASSLQASSYEQYF. The chain uses TRBV5-1 and TRBJ2-7, with D hard to call. The CDR3 is 14 residues long. With 1 base removed from V and 0 bases from J, the gap between germline ends came to 8 bases. Germline assignment: CDR1 SGHRS and CDR2 YFSETQ.

The chain joins TRBV7-3 to TRBJ2-2; tentatively, D is TRBD2 (5 bases). This CDR3 contains 15 residues. Deletions cut 5 bases from V and 2 bases from J, with 12 bases between. Germline CDR1 reads SGHTA; CDR2 reads FQGTGA. This CDR3 is CASSQTNLNTGELFF. CDR3 nucleotides: TGTGCCAGCAGCCAGACTAACCTTAACACCGGGGAGCTGTTTTTT.

This clone was found once. The chain joins TRBV29-1 to TRBJ1-1; 7 nucleotides line up with TRBD1. V shed 5 bases and J 0 bases; nucleotides not matched to a gene: 12. CDR1 and CDR2 (germline): SQVTM, ANQGSEA. This CDR3 has 16 residues. CDR3 DNA: TGCAGCGTTTCCTCAGGGGGAAAGGGTGTGAACACTGAAGCTTTCTTT. Translation: CSVSSGGKGVNTEAFF.

CDR3 residues: CAWSVRPPREQYF. CDR3 nucleotide sequence: TGTGCCTGGAGTGTCCGCCCGCCGCGCGAGCAGTACTTC. The chain combines TRBV30 with TRBJ2-7; D is uncertain. This CDR3 comprises 13 residues. V was trimmed by 0 bases and J by 6 bases, leaving 12 bases between them. Per the germline V gene, CDR1 is GTSNPN and CDR2 is SVGIG (reference sequence).

This clone showed up just once. J is TRBJ2-7 and V is TRBV3-1 (or the pseudogene TRBV3-2); 9 bases align to TRBD2. The CDR3 extends over 14 amino acids. The germline CDR1 and CDR2 sequences are LGHDT and YNNKEL (reference sequence). Trimming took 7 bases from V and 3 from J; bases not matched to a gene: 7. In DNA, the CDR3 is TGTGCCAGCATCTCTAGCGGGGCAGGCTACGAGCAGTACTTC. It translates to CASISSGAGYEQYF.

The chain is built from TRBV7-2 and TRBJ2-7; 9 nucleotides agree with TRBD2. V lost 5 bases to trimming and J lost 0 bases; unmatched junction nucleotides: 5. The germline gives CDR1 SGHTA, CDR2 FQGNSA. The CDR3 runs 15 residues. The CDR3 sequence: CASSENSGGSYEQYF. The CDR3 bases are TGTGCCAGCAGCGAAAATAGCGGGGGCTCCTACGAGCAGTACTTC.

This chain connects TRBV2 to TRBJ2-2; the D gene is possibly TRBD1 (6 bases). The germline V gene encodes CDR1 SNHLY and CDR2 FYNNEI. The CDR3 runs to 14 residues. V lost 8 bases and J 6 bases, leaving 16 bases between the germline ends. Here the CDR3 reads CASASRTGSGELFF. The CDR3 bases are TGTGCCAGCGCCTCTCGTACAGGGTCCGGGGAGCTGTTTTTT.

The chain is built from TRBV7-2 and TRBJ1-3; 7 nucleotides line up with TRBD1. The CDR3 has 14 residues. CDR1 and CDR2 from the germline V gene are SGHTA and FQGNSA. With 6 bases clipped from V and 1 base from J, the junction kept 3 bases outside the gene matches. CDR3 DNA sequence: TGTGCCAGCAGAGACAGGGTGTCTGGAAACACCATATATTTT. Amino acids: CASRDRVSGNTIYF.

The V call is TRBV7-3, the J call TRBJ2-1; TRBD2 matches at 10 bases. With 4 bases clipped from V and 7 bases from J, the junction kept 4 bases outside the gene matches. The CDR3 length is 14 residues. CDR1 is SGHTA and CDR2 is FQGTGA in the germline V gene. The CDR3 spells CASSSSGRGNEQFF. The CDR3, as DNA: TGTGCCAGCAGCTCCAGCGGGAGGGGGAATGAGCAGTTCTTC.

The chain is built from TRBV19 and TRBJ2-1; D gene uncertain. V gave up 3 bases and J gave up 0 bases, with 9 bases separating them. Germline V lookup: CDR1 LNHDA, CDR2 SQIVND (reference sequence). CDR3 length: 15 amino acids. This chain's CDR3 is CASSIFDSSYNEQFF. CDR3 nucleotide sequence: TGTGCCAGTAGTATTTTTGATAGCTCCTACAATGAGCAGTTCTTC.

The V and J genes are TRBV2 and TRBJ1-2; 8 positions agree with TRBD1. The CDR3 has 14 amino acids. Germline CDR1 and CDR2: SNHLY and FYNNEI. V gave up 3 bases and J gave up 8 bases; unmatched junction bases: 8. CDR3 protein: CASSDLGQAKGYTF. The CDR3 DNA is TGTGCCAGCAGTGATCTGGGACAGGCGAAGGGCTACACCTTC.

The rearrangement uses TRBV10-1 and TRBJ1-1, with D possibly TRBD1 on 5 matching bases. The V gene lost 7 bases and the J gene lost 7 bases, with 13 bases spanning the gap. The length of the CDR3 is 12 residues. From germline, CDR1 is WNHNN and CDR2 SYGVQD (reference sequence). In nucleotides, the CDR3 is TGCGCCAGCACGGCGGGGCAAGGTGAAGCTTTCTTT. Its protein product is CASTAGQGEAFF.

The rearrangement joins TRBV5-4 to TRBJ2-2; D might be TRBD2 (5 bases). V lost 2 bases and J lost 1, with 24 bases in between. Germline V gene data show CDR1 as SGHNT and CDR2 as YYREEE (reference sequence). The CDR3 totals 20 residues. In DNA, the CDR3 is TGTGCCAGCAGCTTAGCGGCAGGCTCCCGCCCGAGAGTGAACACCGGGGAGCTGTTTTTT. This codes for CASSLAAGSRPRVNTGELFF.